Below, one T cell receptor beta chain is given with its context. Its antigen is as yet unknown. These data belong to a study of CXCR3-negative and CXCR3-positive naive CD8 T cells. Study results and limitations: Naive subsets expressed similar surface CD5; TRB CDR3 features served to infer TCR strength.

Libraries were UMI-labeled 5' RACE TRB cDNA. TCRdb re-analyzed the 5' RACE reads; it lists each CDR3 protein once, without DNA. This sample's table reports 46,000 or so distinct CDR3 sequences. CDR1 is SGHTA, CDR2 FQGTGA, per germline. The CDR3 length is 15 residues. The sequenced sample consisted of naive CXCR3- CD8+ T cells from blood. As for subset: CD45RO-CCR7+CD27+CD95- naive CD8+ T cells lacking CXCR3 (TNR3-). The chain links TRBV7-3 to TRBJ2-5; there is no DNA to check the TCRdb D call of TRBD2. The TCR sequence derives from a human donor in good health. Some clones in this sample may be carry-over from other donors' samples. This chain's CDR3 is CASSSLGGRGETQYF.